The sequence of this TCR beta chain was determined in a study of blood T cells in healthy people across ages (dated by TCRdb to between 2014 and 2017). Context from the whole study: In model experiments, template switching captured roughly one uniquely barcoded TCR beta cDNA molecule for every two T cells. To avoid experimental bias, donors of different ages were distributed randomly across sequencing lanes. The study measured age-related changes in TCR beta repertoire diversity using deep sequencing normalized with unique cDNA molecular identifiers. Using the same blood draw, the study looked at two additional independent replicas of 1 million unique cDNA reads for two donors, one aged 18 to 30 and the other aged 80 or older. The donors were split into four age groups: young (average around 15 years), middle-aged (about 40), aged (more than 60) and long-lived (about 74).

Libraries were built with 5' RACE. The sequencer was an Illumina HiSeq 2500. A second PCR of about 7 to 12 cycles was run with a J-beta primer mix and a sample-barcoded 5' primer. A template-switch 5' adaptor carrying 12 random nucleotides introduced a unique molecular identifier onto each TCR beta cDNA molecule. Each sample yielded at least 2.5 million CDR3-containing paired-end reads. First-strand cDNA synthesis was performed from all RNA using the Mint cDNA synthesis kit, with priming by a TRBC-specific oligonucleotide. After uracil-DNA glycosylase treatment, a first 18-cycle PCR used universal primers M1SS and BC2_uni_R on all cDNA. Processing in the source paper ran as follows. Each sample was normalized by randomly selecting 1 million high-quality reads, each carrying a distinct molecular identifier. Instead of being binned into consensus sequences, reads that shared molecular identifiers were thrown out. MiTCR, run with a Q25 quality threshold and the strictest error-elimination algorithm, handled CDR3 identification, clonotype clustering and error correction. A nonparametric unseen species model using Euler transformation provided a lower-bound estimate of total TCR beta diversity. In TCRdb, the public reads were trimmed at Q25 with fastp and aligned with MiXCR, with productive beta chains retained. Rows matching on CDR3 protein sequence are summarized as one entry with the most common DNA and genes. The V and J calls shown here were made by TCRdb, not taken from the authors' results. This sample gives around 1.5 million distinct CDR3 sequences in total; around 59% of them show up just once. The ten largest clones represent under 8.5% of the sample.

The germline V gene (reference sequence) sets CDR1 to DFQATT and CDR2 to SNEGSKA. Including the terminal cysteine and phenylalanine, the CDR3 comprises 14 residues. Only CDR3 DNA remains: 42 bases, in frame from the first base. Germline trimming amounts to 4 bases on V and 2 bases on J, with 8 as the count of junction bases outside the gene matches. Findings and caveats that apply to the study as a whole: Donor CMV infection status was unknown, potentially confounding age-related changes in expanded clonotypes. As age increased, observed TCR beta diversity per million T cells dropped in a roughly linear way, and a significant reduction was already evident by age about 40. Because profiling used bulk unsorted PBMCs, naive and antigen-experienced compartments could not be compared conclusively. The percentage of naive T cells measured by flow cytometry correlated strongly with observed TCR beta diversity. Total diversity estimates from one million sequenced T cells were considered lower bounds and underestimates. Compared with the aged group, the long-lived group had more naive CD4+ T cells, fewer expanded clones and increased TCR diversity, suggesting age selection.

The roughly 39 donors, aged 6 to 90 years, were systemically healthy Caucasian individuals from Russia. About 9.6 milliliters of peripheral blood were collected from each donor into EDTA-treated Vacutainer tubes. Ficoll-Paque density-gradient centrifugation was used to isolate PBMCs, with at least 6 million obtained per sample. Trizol reagent was used to extract total RNA from PBMCs, with at least 5.5 micrograms per sample. Naive CD45RAhigh/CD27high T cell percentages were measured by flow cytometry on a PBMC aliquot from every donor. As concerns this clonotype: Its antigen is still unknown. No base-level quality is on record; no much larger clone is a single base apart.

The V and J segments used are TRBV20-1 and TRBJ2-7, and 7 bases in between align with TRBD1. The clonotype comes from a man aged 18 to 29 in good health. Sequenced: blood. The DNA is TGCAGTGCTAACAACCGGGACAGACCCTACGAGCAGTACTTC. Its coded protein is CSANNRDRPYEQYF.